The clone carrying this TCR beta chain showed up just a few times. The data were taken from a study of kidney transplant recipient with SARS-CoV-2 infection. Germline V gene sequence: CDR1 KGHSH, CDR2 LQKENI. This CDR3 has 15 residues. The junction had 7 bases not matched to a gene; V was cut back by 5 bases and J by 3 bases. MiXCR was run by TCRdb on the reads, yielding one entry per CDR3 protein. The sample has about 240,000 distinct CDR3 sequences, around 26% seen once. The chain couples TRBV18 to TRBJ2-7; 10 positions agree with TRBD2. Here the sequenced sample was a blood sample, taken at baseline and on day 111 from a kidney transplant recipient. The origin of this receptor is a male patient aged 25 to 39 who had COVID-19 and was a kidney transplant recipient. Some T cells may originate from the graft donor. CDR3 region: CASSSQREGVYEQYF. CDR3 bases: TGTGCCAGCTCATCCCAGCGGGAGGGGGTCTACGAGCAGTACTTC.